This T cell receptor (beta chain) emerged from a study of blood T cell repertoires in COVID-19 (dated by TCRdb to the early 2020s). Study-level background: Samples covering the acute and convalescent phases of COVID-19 were provided by collaborators in the United States, Italy and Spain. The samples were drawn from the first 160 participants of the ongoing ImmuneRACE study and from over a thousand subjects provided by 6 global collaborators. Deeply sampled blood TCRbeta repertoires from subjects exposed to, actively infected with, or recovered from COVID-19 were included in the dataset. HLA class I and class II types, where available, came from metadata supplied by the sample provider rather than from assay-based typing. The sample metadata nearly always contained a de-identified subject ID, COVID-19 status, age in years and sex. The repertoires were released in a freely available public database meant as a resource for research on the immune response to SARS-CoV-2. The prospective study material was composed of cDNA or gDNA derived from T cells, B-cell-depleted T cells, or PBMCs. Overall results and qualifications from the work: How much clinical and demographic metadata was included differed by source and by participant, and the metadata was provided uncurated.

The immunoSEQ Assay, a bias-controlled multiplex PCR, was used to amplify TCRbeta CDR3 regions from genomic DNA. The paper's data handling went like this. Nucleated cell counts per sample were estimated from amplification of reference gene primers within the assay. To quantify the absolute abundance of each unique TCRbeta CDR3 rearrangement, sequence reads were collapsed and filtered. For each sample, productive Simpson clonality was calculated as the square root of Simpson's diversity index over productive rearrangements. TCRdb provides this immuneACCESS table in a form limited to in-frame rearrangements. Some clones are lacking; in checked studies, under half of them reflect an unresolved V gene, and why the rest are absent is not known. V and J calls and clone size are as listed in that table; D and trimming were resolved from the DNA. The sample profile shows around 100,000 clones; about 85% of them were found once. About an eighth of the sample is in the top ten clones.

The collaborating institutions used their own protocols to collect whole blood in K2EDTA tubes. Collaborator samples were shipped for TCRbeta analysis as frozen whole blood, isolated PBMCs, or DNA extracted from either sample type. The germline V gene (reference sequence) yields LNHDA for CDR1 and SQIVND for CDR2. The CDR3 runs 15 amino acids, cysteine and phenylalanine included. The retained sequence is limited to the CDR3, 45 bases, with the frame set at the first base. V has 8 bases trimmed and J has 0 bases trimmed; junction bases matching no gene number 8. Concerning this clone itself: The target of this receptor is not known. Within one base of it there is no much larger clone, and no base qualities were kept.

The specimen was peripheral blood. The source is a man aged 50 to 60 with active or convalescent COVID-19. This chain is built from TRBV19 and TRBJ2-3; 7 bases in the junction line up with TRBD1. The DNA is as follows: TGTGCCAGTTCCCCCCGGACAGGTAGCACAGATACGCAGTATTTT. This is translated as CASSPRTGSTDTQYF.